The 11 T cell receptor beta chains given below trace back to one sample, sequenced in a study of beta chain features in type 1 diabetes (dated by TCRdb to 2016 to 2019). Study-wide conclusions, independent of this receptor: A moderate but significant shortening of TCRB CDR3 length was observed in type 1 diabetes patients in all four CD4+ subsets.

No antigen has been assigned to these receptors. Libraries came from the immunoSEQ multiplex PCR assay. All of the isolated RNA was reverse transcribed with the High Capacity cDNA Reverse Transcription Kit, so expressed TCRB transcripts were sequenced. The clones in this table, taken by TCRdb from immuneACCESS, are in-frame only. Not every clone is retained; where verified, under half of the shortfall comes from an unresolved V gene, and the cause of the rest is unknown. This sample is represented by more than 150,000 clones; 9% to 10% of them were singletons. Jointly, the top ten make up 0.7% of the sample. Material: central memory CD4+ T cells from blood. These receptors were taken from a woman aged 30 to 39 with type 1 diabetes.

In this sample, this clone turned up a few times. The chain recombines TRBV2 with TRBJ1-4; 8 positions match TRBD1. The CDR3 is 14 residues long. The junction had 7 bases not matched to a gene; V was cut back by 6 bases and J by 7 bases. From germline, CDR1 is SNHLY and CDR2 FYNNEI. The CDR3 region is CASSDPGTGEKLFF. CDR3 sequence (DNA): TGTGCCAGCAGCGATCCCGGGACAGGTGAAAAACTGTTTTTT.

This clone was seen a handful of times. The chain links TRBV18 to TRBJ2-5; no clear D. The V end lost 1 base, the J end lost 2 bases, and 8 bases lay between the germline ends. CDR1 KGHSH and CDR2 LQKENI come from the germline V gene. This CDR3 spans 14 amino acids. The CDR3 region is CASSPRYLQETQYF. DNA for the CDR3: TGTGCCAGCTCACCACGCTACTTACAAGAGACCCAGTACTTC.

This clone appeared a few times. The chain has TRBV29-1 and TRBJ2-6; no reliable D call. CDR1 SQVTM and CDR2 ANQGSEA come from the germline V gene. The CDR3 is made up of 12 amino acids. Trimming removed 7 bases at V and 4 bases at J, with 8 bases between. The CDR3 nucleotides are TGCAGCGCCTTTGTGGGGGCCAACGTCCTGACTTTC. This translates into CSAFVGANVLTF.

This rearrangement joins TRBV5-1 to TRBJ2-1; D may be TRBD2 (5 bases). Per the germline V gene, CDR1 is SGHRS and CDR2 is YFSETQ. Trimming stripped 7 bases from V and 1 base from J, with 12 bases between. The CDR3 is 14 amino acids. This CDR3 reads CASGRGLSYNEQFF. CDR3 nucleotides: TGCGCCAGCGGACGAGGGTTGTCCTACAATGAGCAGTTCTTC.

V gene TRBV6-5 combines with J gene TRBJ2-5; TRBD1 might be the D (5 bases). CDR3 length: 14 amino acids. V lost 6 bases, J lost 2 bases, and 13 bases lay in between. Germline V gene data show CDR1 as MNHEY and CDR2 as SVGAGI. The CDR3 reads CASSRGHLQETQYF. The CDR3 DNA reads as TGTGCCAGCAGCCGAGGACACCTACAAGAGACCCAGTACTTC.

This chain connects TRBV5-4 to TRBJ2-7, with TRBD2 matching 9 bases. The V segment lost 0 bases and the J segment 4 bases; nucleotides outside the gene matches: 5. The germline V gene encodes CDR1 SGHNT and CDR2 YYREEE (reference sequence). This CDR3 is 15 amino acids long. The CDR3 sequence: CASSLAASGMYEQYF. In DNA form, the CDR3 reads TGTGCCAGCAGCTTGGCGGCTAGCGGGATGTACGAGCAGTACTTC.

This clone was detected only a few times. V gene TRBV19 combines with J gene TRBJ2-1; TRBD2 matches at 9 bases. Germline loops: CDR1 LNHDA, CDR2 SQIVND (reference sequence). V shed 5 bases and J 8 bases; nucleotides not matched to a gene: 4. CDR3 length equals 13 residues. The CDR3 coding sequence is TGTGCCAGTAGTCTGGGACTAGCAGATGAGCAGTTCTTC. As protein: CASSLGLADEQFF. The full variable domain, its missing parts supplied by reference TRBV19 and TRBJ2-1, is DGGITQSPKYLFRKEGQNVTLSCEQNLNHDAMYWYRQDPGQGLRLIYYSQIVNDFQKGDIAEGYSVSREKKESFPLTVTSAQKNPTAFYLCASSLGLADEQFFGPGTRLTVL.

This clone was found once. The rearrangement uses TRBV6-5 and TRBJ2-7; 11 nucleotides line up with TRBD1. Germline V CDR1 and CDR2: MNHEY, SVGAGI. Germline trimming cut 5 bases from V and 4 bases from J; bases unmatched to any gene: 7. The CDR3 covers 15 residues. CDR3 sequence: CASSPSGTGGYEQYF. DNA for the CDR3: TGTGCCAGCAGTCCCTCCGGGACAGGGGGTTACGAGCAGTACTTC.

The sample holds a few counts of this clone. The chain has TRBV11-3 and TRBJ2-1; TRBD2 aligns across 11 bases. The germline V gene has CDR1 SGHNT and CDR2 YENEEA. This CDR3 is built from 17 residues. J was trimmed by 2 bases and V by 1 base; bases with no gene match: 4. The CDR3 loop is CASSLAVTSGTYNEQFF. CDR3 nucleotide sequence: TGTGCCAGCAGCTTAGCGGTGACTAGCGGGACCTACAATGAGCAGTTCTTC.

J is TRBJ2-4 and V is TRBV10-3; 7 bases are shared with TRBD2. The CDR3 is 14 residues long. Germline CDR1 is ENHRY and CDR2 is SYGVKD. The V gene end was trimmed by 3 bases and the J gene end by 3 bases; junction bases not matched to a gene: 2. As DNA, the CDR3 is TGTGCCATCAGTGAAGCGGGAAACAAAAACATTCAGTACTTC. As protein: CAISEAGNKNIQYF.

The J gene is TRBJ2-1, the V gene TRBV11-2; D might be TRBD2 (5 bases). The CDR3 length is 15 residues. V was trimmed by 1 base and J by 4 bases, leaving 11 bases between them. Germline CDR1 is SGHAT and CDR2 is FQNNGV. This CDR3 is CASSLAFAGYNEQFF. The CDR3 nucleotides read TGTGCCAGCAGCTTAGCTTTTGCGGGTTACAATGAGCAGTTCTTC. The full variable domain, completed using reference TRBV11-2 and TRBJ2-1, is EAGVAQSPRYKIIEKRQSVAFWCNPISGHATLYWYQQILGQGPKLLIQFQNNGVVDDSQLPKDRFSAERLKGVDSTLKIQPAKLEDSAVYLCASSLAFAGYNEQFFGPGTRLTVL.